This record concerns one TCR beta chain sequence. This clone was observed a few times. It lacks a known antigen. Per-nucleotide qualities are absent, and no much larger clonotype sits a single base away. Participants in the prospective study were aged about 18 to 95 years, lived in under 30 United States geographic areas, and enrolled through a virtual design. In the prospective study, participants were assigned to cohorts based on the clinical history participants reported in a screening survey and a study questionnaire. Each participant in the prospective study had whole blood, serum and a nasopharyngeal or oropharyngeal swab collected by mobile phlebotomists. Prospective study participants could optionally give additional blood draws and questionnaires over an approximately two-month period. Before DNA extraction, prospective study blood samples were shipped either frozen or at room temperature.

From the cysteine up to the phenylalanine, the CDR3 has a length of 14 residues. Of all the DNA, just the CDR3 is kept, 42 bases in frame from base 1. CDR1 and CDR2, per the germline V gene, are MRHNA and SNTAGT. Trimming at the junction amounts to 4 bases on V and 1 base on J, and the germline ends lie 9 bases apart. The entry originates in a study of blood T cell repertoires in COVID-19 (dated by TCRdb to about 2020). For context, the study as a whole: Samples from collaborators originated in the United States, Italy and Spain and spanned both the acute and convalescent phases of COVID-19. The material from the prospective study consisted of cDNA or gDNA derived from T cells, B-cell-depleted T cells, or PBMCs. Deeply sampled blood TCRbeta repertoires from subjects exposed to, actively infected with, or recovered from COVID-19 were included in the dataset. The repertoires were made available in a free public database intended to serve as a resource for research on the immune response to SARS-CoV-2. Samples were obtained from the ongoing ImmuneRACE study (first 160 participants) and from over 1,000 subjects provided by 6 global collaborators. Nearly every sample came with metadata listing a de-identified subject ID, COVID-19 status, age in years and sex. Where HLA class I and class II types were available, the types were taken from metadata supplied by the sample provider, not from assay-based typing. General study outcomes and caveats: Clinical and demographic metadata were provided uncurated, with the amount varying by source and participant.

TCRbeta CDR3 regions were amplified from genomic DNA by means of the immunoSEQ Assay, a bias-controlled multiplex PCR. Turning to the authors' computational methods: Nucleated cell counts per sample were estimated from amplification of reference gene primers within the assay. To quantify the absolute abundance of each unique TCRbeta CDR3 rearrangement, sequence reads were collapsed and filtered. For each sample, productive Simpson clonality was calculated as the square root of Simpson's diversity index over productive rearrangements. Imported from immuneACCESS, the table was reduced by TCRdb to in-frame sequences with V and J called. These copies leave out some clones; in studies compared against another copy, an unresolved V gene accounts for under half, and the cause of the remainder is not known. The DNA was the basis for D and trimming; V, J and clone size are from that table. The sample table records some 200,000 clones; more than 80% of these occur just once. The ten largest clones take up around 3.8% of the sample.

The sequencing input was PBMCs or T cells enriched from blood (not recorded which). The origin of this receptor is a woman in her thirties or forties with acute COVID-19. Recombination linked TRBV6-4 to TRBJ2-3, and possibly TRBD1, on 5 matching bases. The bases are TGTGCCAGCAGTGTTCAAGGGGGCACAGATACGCAGTATTTT. It encodes CASSVQGGTDTQYF.